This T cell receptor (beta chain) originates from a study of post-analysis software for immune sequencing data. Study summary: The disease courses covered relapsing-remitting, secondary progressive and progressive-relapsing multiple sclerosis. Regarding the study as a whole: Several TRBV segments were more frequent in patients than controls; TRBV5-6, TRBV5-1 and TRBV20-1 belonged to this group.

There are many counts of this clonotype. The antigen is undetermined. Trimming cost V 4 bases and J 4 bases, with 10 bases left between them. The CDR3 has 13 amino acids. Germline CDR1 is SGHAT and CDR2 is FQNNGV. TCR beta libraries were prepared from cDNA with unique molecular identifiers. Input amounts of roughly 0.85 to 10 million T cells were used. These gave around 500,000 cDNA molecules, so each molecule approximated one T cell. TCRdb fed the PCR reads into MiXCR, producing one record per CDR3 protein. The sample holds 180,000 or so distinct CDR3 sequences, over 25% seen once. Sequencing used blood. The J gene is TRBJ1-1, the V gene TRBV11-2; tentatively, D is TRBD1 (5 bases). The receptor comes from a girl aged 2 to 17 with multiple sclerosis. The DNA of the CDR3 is TGTGCCAGCAGCTCGCTCAGGGCCACTGAAGCTTTCTTT. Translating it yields CASSSLRATEAFF.